The next 19 T cell receptor beta chains were all read from a single sample in a study of shared clonotypes between healthy human individuals. TCRdb's table, derived via immunoSEQ multiplex PCR, lists solely in-frame clones and lacks some. The data contain 2 million to 2.5 million clones, about nine tenths of them singletons. Sequenced sample: naive CD4+ T cells from PBMCs. The subset is: CD45RA+ positively selected. The receptors stem from a man in his late teens or twenties in good health. Some clones in this sample may be carry-over from other donors' samples.

This clone was detected once. The identical CDR3 is also encoded by other nucleotide sequences in the sample. The chain uses TRBV18 and TRBJ1-4, with 9 bases aligning to TRBD1. V was pared by 3 bases and J by 0 bases, with 2 bases of the junction left unmatched. Germline V CDR1 and CDR2: KGHSH, LQKENI. This CDR3 has 16 residues. The CDR3 DNA sequence: TGTGCCAGCTCACCTCGGACAGGGGCAACTAATGAAAAACTGTTTTTT. Protein: CASSPRTGATNEKLFF.

V is TRBV5-5 and J is TRBJ1-1; D is undetermined. The CDR3 is 14 amino acids. V dropped 5 bases and J dropped 10 bases, with 21 bases sitting between them. The germline V gene has CDR1 SGHKS and CDR2 YYEKEE (reference sequence). CDR3 residues: CASSYAIDINRAFF. The CDR3 DNA is TGTGCCAGCAGTTACGCGATTGACATCAACCGAGCTTTCTTT.

V gene TRBV7-9 combines with J gene TRBJ2-7; D remains unclear. The CDR3 sequence is 12 residues long. CDR1 and CDR2 (germline): SEHNR, FQNEAQ (reference sequence). Trimming cost V 5 bases and J 0 bases, with 5 bases left between them. The CDR3 coding sequence is TGTGCCAGCAGCGTTATCTCCTACGAGCAGTACTTC. Protein: CASSVISYEQYF.

The chain combines TRBV11-2 with TRBJ2-7; 8 nucleotides line up with TRBD1. This CDR3 comprises 16 residues. Looked up from germline, CDR1 is SGHAT and CDR2 is FQNNGV. With V trimmed by 6 bases and J by 2 bases, 12 bases remained unmatched. Here the CDR3 DNA reads TGTGCCAGCAGTCATTGGGACAGGCGACTGCCCTACGAGCAGTACTTC. Translated, it gives CASSHWDRRLPYEQYF.

This chain links TRBV6-1 with TRBJ2-7; 9 bases agree with TRBD1. The CDR3 has 15 amino acids. Germline V lookup: CDR1 MNHNS, CDR2 SASEGT. The V and J ends lost 8 bases and 4 bases, in that order; junction bases with no gene match: 12. The CDR3 sequence is CASSRTGETSYEQYF. The CDR3 DNA reads as TGTGCCAGCTCCAGGACAGGGGAAACGTCTTACGAGCAGTACTTC.

V usage is TRBV9 and J usage is TRBJ1-6; tentative D call: TRBD1 (6 bases). Germline CDR1 and CDR2: SGDLS and YYNGEE. V lost 4 bases to trimming and J lost 4 bases, with 15 bases between them. The CDR3 is 16 residues long. This CDR3 reads CASSFADRPYNSPLHF. CDR3 in DNA: TGTGCCAGCAGCTTTGCTGACAGGCCTTATAATTCACCCCTCCACTTT.

The chain carries TRBV7-3 and TRBJ2-1; 7 bases are a match to TRBD2. The ends lost 7 bases at V and 6 bases at J; junction bases unmatched: 6. CDR1 and CDR2 (germline): SGHTA, FQGTGA. The CDR3 has 13 residues. CDR3 bases: TGTGCCAGCACGCGGGAGAAGGGCAATGAGCAGTTCTTC. Protein product: CASTREKGNEQFF.

This clone is a singleton in its sample. The rearrangement joins TRBV30 to TRBJ2-7, with D maybe TRBD1 (7 bases). Trimming removed 6 bases from V and 1 base from J, with 13 bases in between. This CDR3 has 13 residues. CDR1 is GTSNPN and CDR2 is SVGIG in the germline V gene (reference sequence). The CDR3 sequence is CACGGTVSYEQYF. The CDR3 DNA follows: TGTGCCTGCGGAGGGACAGTGTCCTACGAGCAGTACTTC.

The chain joins TRBV6-1 to TRBJ1-4; 7 positions match TRBD1. Germline-derived CDR1 and CDR2 are MNHNS and SASEGT. The CDR3 consists of 13 residues. Trimming at V came to 5 bases and at J to 8 bases, leaving 5 bases not matched to a gene. CDR3 nucleotides: TGTGCCAGCAGTTTACAGGGGCGCGAAAAACTGTTTTTT. Its protein is CASSLQGREKLFF.

This rearrangement joins TRBV11-3 to TRBJ1-4; D might be TRBD1 (5 bases). The germline V gene has CDR1 SGHNT and CDR2 YENEEA. V lost 5 bases and J lost 7, with 11 bases in between. This CDR3 region has 13 residues. This CDR3 is CASSARDGEKLFF. Written as DNA, the CDR3 is TGTGCCAGCAGCGCCCGGGACGGTGAAAAACTGTTTTTT.

The chain recombines TRBV5-1 with TRBJ2-1; TRBD1 or TRBD2 may be the D gene (5 bases each). Deletions cut 4 bases from V and 3 bases from J, with 17 bases between. The CDR3 extends over 16 amino acids. The germline V gene encodes CDR1 SGHRS and CDR2 YFSETQ. The CDR3 sequence is CASSKLPGPNYNEQFF. The CDR3 DNA reads TGCGCCAGCAGCAAGTTACCGGGACCTAACTACAATGAGCAGTTCTTC.

The chain combines TRBV28 with TRBJ1-2; tentative D call: TRBD1 (5 bases). CDR3 length: 15 amino acids. CDR1 and CDR2 (germline): MDHEN, SYDVKM. The V and J ends lost 4 bases and 2 bases respectively, with 14 bases between them. Here the CDR3 DNA reads TGTGCCAGCAGTTCTACCGGGACTGGGAACTATGGCTACACCTTC. Translating gives CASSSTGTGNYGYTF.

The chain carries TRBV6-5 and TRBJ2-7, with TRBD1 identical over 7 bases. V lost 4 bases to trimming and J lost 6 bases; unmatched junction nucleotides: 9. Germline loops: CDR1 MNHEY, CDR2 SVGAGI. The CDR3 spans 14 residues. This chain's CDR3 is CASSLQGRLSEQYF. CDR3 bases: TGTGCCAGCAGTTTACAGGGGCGGCTTAGCGAGCAGTACTTC.

This clone was seen only once. The chain combines TRBV5-1 with TRBJ2-7, with D possibly matching TRBD2 (6 bases). Between the trimmed V and J ends, which lost 5 bases and 0 bases, there was a span of 21 bases. The CDR3 has 17 amino acids. Looked up from germline, CDR1 is SGHRS and CDR2 is YFSETQ. The CDR3 region is CASSLRLPSAFSYEQYF. CDR3 sequence (DNA): TGCGCCAGCAGTTTACGCCTCCCTAGCGCCTTCTCCTACGAGCAGTACTTC.

The chain has TRBV5-4 and TRBJ1-4; TRBD1 matches 10 bases. This CDR3 is built from 15 residues. V lost 4 bases to trimming and J lost 7 bases; unmatched junction nucleotides: 7. In germline, CDR1 is SGHNT, CDR2 YYREEE (reference sequence). CDR3 sequence: CASSPRQGAAEKLFF. The DNA of the CDR3 is TGTGCCAGCAGCCCTCGACAGGGGGCGGCTGAAAAACTGTTTTTT.

The chain combines TRBV5-4 with TRBJ1-2; possible D gene TRBD1, 6 bases. This CDR3 is 14 amino acids long. CDR1 and CDR2 (germline): SGHNT, YYREEE (reference sequence). The germline V and J ends were trimmed by 0 bases and 8 bases, with 14 bases remaining between them. The CDR3 bases are TGTGCCAGCAGCTTGGCGGGGGCAGGGAAGGGCTACACCTTC. As protein: CASSLAGAGKGYTF.

The J gene is TRBJ2-3, the V gene TRBV29-1; TRBD2 is a possible D gene (5 bases). The ends were cut back, 2 bases at V and 1 base at J, with 13 bases in the middle. From germline, CDR1 is SQVTM and CDR2 ANQGSEA. There are 15 residues in the CDR3. The CDR3 loop is CSVEKWLAGTDTQYF. The CDR3 bases are TGCAGCGTTGAAAAGTGGCTAGCTGGCACAGATACGCAGTATTTT.

J is TRBJ2-7 and V is TRBV2; 7 positions match TRBD2. Looked up from germline, CDR1 is SNHLY and CDR2 is FYNNEI. Trimming removed 10 bases from V and 0 bases from J; junction bases left unmatched: 6. CDR3 size: 13 residues. DNA for the CDR3: TGTGCCAACCGCGCTAGCGGCTCCTACGAGCAGTACTTC. It encodes CANRASGSYEQYF.

The CDR3 sequence: CASRETEVAKNIQYF. CDR3 bases: TGTGCCAGCAGAGAGACAGAAGTAGCCAAAAACATTCAGTACTTC. J is TRBJ2-4 and V is TRBV2, with a tentative D call TRBD1 (5 bases). Germline-derived CDR1 and CDR2 are SNHLY and FYNNEI. V lost 6 bases, J lost 0 bases, and 12 bases lay in between. The CDR3 consists of 15 residues.